These 9 T cell receptor beta chains were sequenced from one sample in a study of CD8 T cells in ankylosing spondylitis. TCRdb reanalysed the 5' RACE reads using MiXCR and keeps one entry per CDR3 protein. The repertoire includes about 240,000 distinct CDR3 sequences, 20% to 30% of them detected once, and 0.61% sits in the top ten. The sequencing input was blood, either unsorted or a sorted T cell fraction (not recorded which). The receptors here all came from a male donor with ankylosing spondylitis or in good health (not recorded which).

This chain links TRBV7-2 with TRBJ2-2; no clear D. V was trimmed by 4 bases and J by 2 bases, leaving 11 bases between them. Looked up from germline, CDR1 is SGHTA and CDR2 is FQGNSA. The CDR3 covers 15 residues. CDR3 in amino acids: CASSSQAINTGELFF. In nucleotides, the CDR3 is TGTGCCAGCAGCTCCCAAGCGATAAACACCGGGGAGCTGTTTTTT.

This clonotype was seen ten or more times. The genes are TRBV6-1 and TRBJ2-1; TRBD2 aligns across 10 bases. CDR3 length equals 14 residues. CDR1 is MNHNS and CDR2 is SASEGT in the germline V gene. V dropped 5 bases and J dropped 7; count of bases not matched to a gene: 5. In DNA, the CDR3 is TGTGCCAGCAGTAGCGGGGGGGCGGGGAATGAGCAGTTCTTC. Its translation: CASSSGGAGNEQFF.

This clonotype was counted at least ten times. The chain couples TRBV10-3 to TRBJ2-1; the D call may be TRBD1 or TRBD2 (6 bases each). Per the germline V gene, CDR1 is ENHRY and CDR2 is SYGVKD. Trimming removed 2 bases from V and 2 bases from J, with 10 bases in between. The CDR3 spans 15 residues. CDR3 loop: CAISEGGPPYNEQFF. The CDR3 nucleotides are TGTGCCATCAGTGAGGGGGGGCCTCCCTACAATGAGCAGTTCTTC.

Worth noting for this clonotype: A much larger clone lies one base from this, so it may be a read error. The chain links TRBV6-1 to TRBJ2-1; D is perhaps TRBD1 or TRBD2 (5 bases each). Per germline, CDR1 MNHNS and CDR2 SASEGT. This CDR3 is 14 amino acids long. Trimming shortened V by 6 bases and J by 9 bases, and 18 bases separated the two germline ends. DNA for the CDR3: TGTGCCAGCAGCACCCAGGAGGTCGGGACTGAGCAGTTCTTC. It codes for CASSTQEVGTEQFF.

This chain joins TRBV11-2 and TRBJ2-3; a possible D gene is TRBD2 (5 bases). Trimming cost V 0 bases and J 6 bases, with 10 bases left between them. Germline V lookup: CDR1 SGHAT, CDR2 FQNNGV. The CDR3 totals 14 residues. CDR3: CASSLDSGSDTQYF. CDR3 nucleotide sequence: TGTGCCAGCAGCTTAGACAGTGGGAGCGATACGCAGTATTTT.

Many counts were recorded for this clonotype. The rearrangement joins TRBV5-6 to TRBJ2-1; TRBD2 is a possible D gene (5 bases). The CDR3 contains 16 residues. V gave up 4 bases and J gave up 0 bases, with 14 bases separating them. Germline V CDR1 and CDR2: SGHDT, YYEEEE. The CDR3 loop is CASSLEVSSSYNEQFF. The DNA of the CDR3 is TGTGCCAGCAGCCTGGAGGTCTCCAGCTCCTACAATGAGCAGTTCTTC.

This clonotype has ten or more counts. The chain is built from TRBV20-1 and TRBJ1-1; the D is unclear. V gave up 6 bases and J gave up 1 base, with 18 bases separating them. The CDR3 is made up of 15 amino acids. Germline loops: CDR1 DFQATT, CDR2 SNEGSKA (reference sequence). The CDR3 is CSAHSVQTQNTEAFF. In DNA, the CDR3 is TGCAGTGCCCACAGCGTACAAACCCAGAACACTGAAGCTTTCTTT.

V is TRBV6-5 and J is TRBJ2-7; no clear D gene. Germline CDR1 reads MNHEY; CDR2 reads SVGAGI. Trimming stripped 7 bases from V and 4 bases from J, with 8 bases between. The CDR3 is 11 residues long. The CDR3 reads CASTQGYEQYF. Written as DNA, the CDR3 is TGTGCCAGCACCCAAGGGTACGAGCAGTACTTC.

The chain uses TRBV2 and TRBJ1-5; the match to TRBD1 covers 8 bases. The germline gives CDR1 SNHLY, CDR2 FYNNEI. The length of the CDR3 is 15 residues. J lost 7 bases, V lost 9 bases, and 14 bases had no gene match. CDR3: CASRQGPYEGQPQHF. As DNA, the CDR3 is TGTGCCAGTCGACAGGGGCCGTATGAGGGGCAGCCCCAGCATTTT.